This TCR beta chain was captured by sequencing in a study of identifying expanded T cells in peripheral blood. Study results and caveats: Variance in clone template counts between roughly 2-week samples significantly increased with total template count across all healthy donors. Technical replicates showed around 1.3 changed clones; approximately 2 weeks roughly 16; four weeks 19.

The V end lost 2 bases, the J end lost 1 base, and 9 bases lay between the germline ends. This CDR3 region has 15 residues. In germline, CDR1 is SGHTA, CDR2 FQGNSA. Healthy donors had no documented immune events, such as infections, while sampled. Comments on this clone: Its antigen is undetermined.

Method: immunoSEQ multiplex PCR; TCRdb's copy keeps in-frame clones and lacks some. The repertoire holds about 86,000 clones, about 88% seen once, with less than 5% in the top ten. The TCR comes from a person aged 18-69 years in good health. The specimen was blood. This chain connects TRBV7-2 to TRBJ1-5; D gene uncertain. The CDR3 reads CASSLNGNSNQPQHF. Written as DNA, the CDR3 is TGTGCCAGCAGCTTAAACGGGAACAGCAATCAGCCCCAGCATTTT.